Sequencing of this T cell receptor (beta chain) was carried out in a study of shared clonotypes between healthy human individuals. Here immunoSEQ multiplex PCR was the method, and the copy in TCRdb shows in-frame clones only, minus some. The sample carries about 2.4 million clones, 85% to 95% recorded once. The sequence derives from a man aged 18 to 29 in good health. The sample consisted of naive CD4+ T cells sorted from blood. Specified subset: CD45RA+ positively selected.

The CDR3 DNA is TGTGCCAGTAGTCCGGCAGAGAAGGGGAACGAGCAGTACTTC. Protein sequence: CASSPAEKGNEQYF. The chain carries TRBV19 and TRBJ2-7, with D perhaps TRBD1 (5 bases). The CDR3 loop spans 14 amino acids. V lost 5 bases, J lost 5 bases, and 16 bases lay in between. From germline, CDR1 is LNHDA and CDR2 SQIVND (reference sequence).